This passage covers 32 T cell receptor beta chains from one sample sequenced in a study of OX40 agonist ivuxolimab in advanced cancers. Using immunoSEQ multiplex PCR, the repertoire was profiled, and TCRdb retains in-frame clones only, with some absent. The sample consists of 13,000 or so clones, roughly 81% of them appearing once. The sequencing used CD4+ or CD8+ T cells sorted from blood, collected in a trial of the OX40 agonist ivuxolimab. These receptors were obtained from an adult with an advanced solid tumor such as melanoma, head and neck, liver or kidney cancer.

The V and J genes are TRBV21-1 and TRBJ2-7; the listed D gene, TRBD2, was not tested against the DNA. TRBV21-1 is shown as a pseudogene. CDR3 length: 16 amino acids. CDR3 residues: CASSKRILTPLREQYF. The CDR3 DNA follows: TGTGCCAGCAGCAAAAGGATCTTGACTCCCCTACGAGAGCAGTACTTC.

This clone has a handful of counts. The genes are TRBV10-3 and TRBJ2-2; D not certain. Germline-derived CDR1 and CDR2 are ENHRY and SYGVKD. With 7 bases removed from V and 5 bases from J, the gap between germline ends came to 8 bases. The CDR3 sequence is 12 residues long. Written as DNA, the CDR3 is TGTGCCATCATGGGGATTACCGGGGAGCTGTTTTTT. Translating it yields CAIMGITGELFF.

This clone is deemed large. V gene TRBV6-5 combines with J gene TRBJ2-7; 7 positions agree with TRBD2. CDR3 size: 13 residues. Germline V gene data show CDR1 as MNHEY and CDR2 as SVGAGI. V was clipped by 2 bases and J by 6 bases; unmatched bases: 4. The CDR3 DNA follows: TGTGCCAGCAGTTACGCCAGGGAGGGCGAGCAGTACTTC. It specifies CASSYAREGEQYF.

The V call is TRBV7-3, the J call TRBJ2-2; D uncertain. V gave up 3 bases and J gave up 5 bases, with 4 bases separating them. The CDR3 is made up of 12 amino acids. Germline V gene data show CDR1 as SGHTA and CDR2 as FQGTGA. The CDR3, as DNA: TGTGCCAGCAGCTTTTTAACCGGGGAGCTGTTTTTT. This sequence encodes CASSFLTGELFF.

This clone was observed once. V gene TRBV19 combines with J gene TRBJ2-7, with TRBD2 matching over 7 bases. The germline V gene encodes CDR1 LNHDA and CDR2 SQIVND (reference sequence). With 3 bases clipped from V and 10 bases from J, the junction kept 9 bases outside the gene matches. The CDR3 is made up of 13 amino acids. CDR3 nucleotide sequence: TGTGCCAGTAGTATGTTCGGGACTACCGATCAGTACTTC. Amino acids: CASSMFGTTDQYF.

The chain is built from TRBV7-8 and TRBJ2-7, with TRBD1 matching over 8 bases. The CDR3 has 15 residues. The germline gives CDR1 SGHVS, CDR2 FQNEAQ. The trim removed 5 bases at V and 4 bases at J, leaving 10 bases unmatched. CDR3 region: CASSPFPGQGYEQYF. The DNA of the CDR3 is TGTGCCAGCAGCCCCTTCCCCGGACAGGGTTACGAGCAGTACTTC.

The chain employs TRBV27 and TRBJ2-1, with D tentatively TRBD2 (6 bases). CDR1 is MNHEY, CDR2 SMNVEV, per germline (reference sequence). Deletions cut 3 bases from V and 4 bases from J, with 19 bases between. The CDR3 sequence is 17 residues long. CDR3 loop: CASSFLIGSGPYNEQFF. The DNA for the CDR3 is TGTGCCAGCAGTTTCTTAATCGGTAGCGGCCCTTACAATGAGCAGTTCTTC.

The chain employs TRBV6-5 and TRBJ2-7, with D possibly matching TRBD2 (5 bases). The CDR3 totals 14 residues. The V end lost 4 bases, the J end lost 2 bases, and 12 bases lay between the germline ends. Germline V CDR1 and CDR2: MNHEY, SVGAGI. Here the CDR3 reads CASSSVTNTYEQYF. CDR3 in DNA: TGTGCCAGCAGTTCGGTGACTAACACCTACGAGCAGTACTTC.

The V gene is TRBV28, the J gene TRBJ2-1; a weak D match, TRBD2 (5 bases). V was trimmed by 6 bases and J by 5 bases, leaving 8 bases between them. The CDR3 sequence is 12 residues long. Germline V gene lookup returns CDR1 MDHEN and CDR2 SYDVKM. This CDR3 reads CASRRTDNEQFF. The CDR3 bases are TGTGCCAGCAGAAGGACTGACAATGAGCAGTTCTTC. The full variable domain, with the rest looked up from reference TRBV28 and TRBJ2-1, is DVKVTQSSRYLVKRTGEKVFLECVQDMDHENMFWYRQDPGLGLRLIYFSYDVKMKEKGDIPEGYSVSREKKERFSLILESASTNQTSMYLCASRRTDNEQFFGPGTRLTVL.

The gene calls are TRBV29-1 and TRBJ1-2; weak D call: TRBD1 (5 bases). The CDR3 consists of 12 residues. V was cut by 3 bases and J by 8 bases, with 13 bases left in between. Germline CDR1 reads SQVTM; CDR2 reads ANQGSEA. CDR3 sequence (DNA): TGCAGCGTTGAGGGGGTTGCGGACGGCTACACCTTC. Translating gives CSVEGVADGYTF.

The CDR3 DNA sequence: TGTGCCAGCAACAAACCCACAGATACGCAGTATTTT. This codes for CASNKPTDTQYF. The chain recombines TRBV5-6 with TRBJ2-3; no firm D call. CDR3 length equals 12 residues. Trimming removed 6 bases at V and 2 bases at J, with 7 bases between. Germline V CDR1 and CDR2: SGHDT, YYEEEE.

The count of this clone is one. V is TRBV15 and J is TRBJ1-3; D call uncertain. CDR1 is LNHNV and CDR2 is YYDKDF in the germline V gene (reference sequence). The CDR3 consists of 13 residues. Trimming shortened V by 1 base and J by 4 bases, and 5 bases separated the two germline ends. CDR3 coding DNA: TGTGCCACCAGCAGAGTCGGGGGAAACACCATATATTTT. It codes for CATSRVGGNTIYF.

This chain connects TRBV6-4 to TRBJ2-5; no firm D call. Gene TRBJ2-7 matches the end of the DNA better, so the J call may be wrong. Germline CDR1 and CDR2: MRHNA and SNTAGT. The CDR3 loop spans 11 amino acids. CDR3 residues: CASVRPYEQYF. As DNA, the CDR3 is TGTGCCAGCGTTCGCCCCTACGAGCAGTACTTC.

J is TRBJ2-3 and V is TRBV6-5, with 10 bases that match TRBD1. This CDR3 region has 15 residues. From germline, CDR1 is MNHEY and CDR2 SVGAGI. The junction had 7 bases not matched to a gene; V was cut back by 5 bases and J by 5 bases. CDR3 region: CASSIGTGEIDTQYF. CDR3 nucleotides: TGTGCCAGCAGTATCGGGACAGGGGAGATAGATACGCAGTATTTT.

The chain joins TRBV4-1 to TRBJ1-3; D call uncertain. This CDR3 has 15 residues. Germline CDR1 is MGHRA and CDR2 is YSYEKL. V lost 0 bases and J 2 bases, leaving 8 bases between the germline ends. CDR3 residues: CASSQDQTPGNTIYF. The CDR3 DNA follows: TGCGCCAGCAGCCAAGATCAGACACCTGGAAACACCATATATTTT.

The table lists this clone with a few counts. CDR3 DNA: TGTGCCACATGCGCCTCCCCCTCCTACAATGAGCAGTTCTTC. Translated: CATCASPSYNEQFF. V is TRBV27 and J is TRBJ2-1; D gene ambiguous. The CDR3 totals 14 residues. Trimming left V 10 bases short and J 0 bases short, with 13 bases between. Germline CDR1 and CDR2: MNHEY and SMNVEV (reference sequence).

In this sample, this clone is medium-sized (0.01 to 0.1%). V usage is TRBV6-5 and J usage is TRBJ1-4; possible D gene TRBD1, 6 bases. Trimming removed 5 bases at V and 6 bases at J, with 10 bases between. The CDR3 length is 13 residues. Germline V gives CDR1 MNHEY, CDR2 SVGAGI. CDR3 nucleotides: TGTGCCAGCAGTGAGGGGGTATATGAAAAACTGTTTTTT. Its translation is CASSEGVYEKLFF.

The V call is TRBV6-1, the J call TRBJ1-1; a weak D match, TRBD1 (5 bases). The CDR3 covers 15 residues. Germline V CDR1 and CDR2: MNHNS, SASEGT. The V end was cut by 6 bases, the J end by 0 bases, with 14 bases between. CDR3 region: CASSLGPLMNTEAFF. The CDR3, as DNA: TGTGCCAGCAGCTTGGGACCCTTGATGAACACTGAAGCTTTCTTT.

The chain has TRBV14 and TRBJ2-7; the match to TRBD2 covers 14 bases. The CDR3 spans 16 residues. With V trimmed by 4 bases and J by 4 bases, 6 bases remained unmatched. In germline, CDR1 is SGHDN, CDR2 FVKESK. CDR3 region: CASSPGTSGRMYEQYF. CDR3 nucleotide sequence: TGTGCCAGCAGCCCGGGGACTAGCGGGAGAATGTACGAGCAGTACTTC.

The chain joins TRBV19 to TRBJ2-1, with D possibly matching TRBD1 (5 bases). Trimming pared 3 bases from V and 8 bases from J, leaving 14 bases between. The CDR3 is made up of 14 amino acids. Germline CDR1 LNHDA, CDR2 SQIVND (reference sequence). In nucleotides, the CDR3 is TGTGCCAGTAGTATGGACACCCCCCCCGATGAGCAGTTCTTC. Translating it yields CASSMDTPPDEQFF.

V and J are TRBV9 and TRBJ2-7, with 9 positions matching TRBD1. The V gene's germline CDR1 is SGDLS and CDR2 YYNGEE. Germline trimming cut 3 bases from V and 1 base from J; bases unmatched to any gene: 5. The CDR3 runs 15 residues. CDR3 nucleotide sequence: TGTGCCAGCAGCGCCGGGACAGGGACTTCCTACGAGCAGTACTTC. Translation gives CASSAGTGTSYEQYF. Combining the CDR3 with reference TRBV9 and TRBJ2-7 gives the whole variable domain DSGVTQTPKHLITATGQRVTLRCSPRSGDLSVYWYQQSLDQGLQFLIQYYNGEERAKGNILERFSAQQFPDLHSELNLSSLELGDSALYFCASSAGTGTSYEQYFGPGTRLTVT.

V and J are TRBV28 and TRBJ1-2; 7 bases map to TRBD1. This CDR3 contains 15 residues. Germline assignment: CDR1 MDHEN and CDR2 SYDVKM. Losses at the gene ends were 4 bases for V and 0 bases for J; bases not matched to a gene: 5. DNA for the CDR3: TGTGCCAGCAGTTCCAGGACAGGTCCTAACTATGGCTACACCTTC. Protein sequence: CASSSRTGPNYGYTF.

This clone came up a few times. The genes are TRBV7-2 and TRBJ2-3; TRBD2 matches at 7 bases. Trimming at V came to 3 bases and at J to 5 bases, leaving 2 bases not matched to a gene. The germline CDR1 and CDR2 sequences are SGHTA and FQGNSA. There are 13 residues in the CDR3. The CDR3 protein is CASSFAGVDTQYF. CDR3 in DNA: TGTGCCAGCAGCTTCGCGGGAGTAGATACGCAGTATTTT.

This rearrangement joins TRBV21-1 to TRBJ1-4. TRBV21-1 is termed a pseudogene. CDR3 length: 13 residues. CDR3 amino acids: CASSKRADEKLFF. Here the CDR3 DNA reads TGTGCCAGCAGCAAAAGGGCGGATGAAAAACTGTTTTTT.

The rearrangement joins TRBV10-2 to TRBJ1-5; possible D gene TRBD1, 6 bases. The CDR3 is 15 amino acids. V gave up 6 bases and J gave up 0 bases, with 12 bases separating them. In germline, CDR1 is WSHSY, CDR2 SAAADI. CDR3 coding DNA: TGCGCCAGCAGGGACAGCTTCTATAGCAATCAGCCCCAGCATTTT. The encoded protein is CASRDSFYSNQPQHF.

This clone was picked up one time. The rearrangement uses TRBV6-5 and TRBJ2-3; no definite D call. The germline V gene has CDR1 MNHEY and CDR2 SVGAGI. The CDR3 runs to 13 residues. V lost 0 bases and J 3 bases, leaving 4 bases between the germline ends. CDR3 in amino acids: CASSYSWTDTQYF. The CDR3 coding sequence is TGTGCCAGCAGTTACTCTTGGACAGATACGCAGTATTTT.

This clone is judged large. The CDR3 coding sequence is TGTGCCAGCAGCCTCTCGCCGGGCGTCACAGATACGCAGTATTTT. Translated: CASSLSPGVTDTQYF. V and J are TRBV13 and TRBJ2-3, with D unresolved. Germline lookup yields CDR1 PRHDT and CDR2 FYEKMQ (reference sequence). The CDR3 spans 15 residues. The germline V and J ends were trimmed by 5 bases and 2 bases, with 14 bases remaining between them.

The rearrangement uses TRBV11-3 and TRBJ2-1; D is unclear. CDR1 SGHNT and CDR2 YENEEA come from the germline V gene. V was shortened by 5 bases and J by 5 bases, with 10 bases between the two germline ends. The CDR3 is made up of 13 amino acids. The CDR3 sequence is CASSPRSHNEQFF. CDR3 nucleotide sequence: TGTGCCAGCAGCCCGAGAAGTCACAATGAGCAGTTCTTC. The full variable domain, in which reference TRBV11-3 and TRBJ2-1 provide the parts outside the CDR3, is EAGVVQSPRYKIIEKKQPVAFWCNPISGHNTLYWYLQNLGQGPELLIRYENEEAVDDSQLPKDRFSAERLKGVDSTLKIQPAELGDSAVYLCASSPRSHNEQFFGPGTRLTVL.

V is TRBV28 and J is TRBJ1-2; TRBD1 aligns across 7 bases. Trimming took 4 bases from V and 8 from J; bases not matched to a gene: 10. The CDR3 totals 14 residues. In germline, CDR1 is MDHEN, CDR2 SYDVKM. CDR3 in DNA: TGTGCCAGCAGTTCAGGGGACAGCCCTAGGGGCTACACCTTC. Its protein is CASSSGDSPRGYTF.

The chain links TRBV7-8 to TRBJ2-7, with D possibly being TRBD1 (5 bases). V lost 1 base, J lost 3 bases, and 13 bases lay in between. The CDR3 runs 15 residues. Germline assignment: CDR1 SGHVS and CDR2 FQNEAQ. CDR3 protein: CASSLEAGPNYEQYF. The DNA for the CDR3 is TGTGCCAGCAGCTTAGAGGCAGGGCCAAACTACGAGCAGTACTTC.

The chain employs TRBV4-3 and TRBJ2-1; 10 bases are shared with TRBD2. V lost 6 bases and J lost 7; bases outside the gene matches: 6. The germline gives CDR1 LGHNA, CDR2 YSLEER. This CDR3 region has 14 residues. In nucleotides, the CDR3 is TGCGCCAGCAGACGGCTAGCGGGAGTTAATGAGCAGTTCTTC. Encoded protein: CASRRLAGVNEQFF.

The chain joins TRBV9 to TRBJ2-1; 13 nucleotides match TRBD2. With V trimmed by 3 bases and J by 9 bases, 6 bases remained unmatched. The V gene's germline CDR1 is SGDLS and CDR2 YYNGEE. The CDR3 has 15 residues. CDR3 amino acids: CASSGGLAGELEQFF. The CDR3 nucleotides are TGTGCCAGCAGCGGAGGACTAGCGGGAGAACTTGAGCAGTTCTTC. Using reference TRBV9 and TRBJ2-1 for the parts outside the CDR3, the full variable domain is DSGVTQTPKHLITATGQRVTLRCSPRSGDLSVYWYQQSLDQGLQFLIQYYNGEERAKGNILERFSAQQFPDLHSELNLSSLELGDSALYFCASSGGLAGELEQFFGPGTRLTVL.